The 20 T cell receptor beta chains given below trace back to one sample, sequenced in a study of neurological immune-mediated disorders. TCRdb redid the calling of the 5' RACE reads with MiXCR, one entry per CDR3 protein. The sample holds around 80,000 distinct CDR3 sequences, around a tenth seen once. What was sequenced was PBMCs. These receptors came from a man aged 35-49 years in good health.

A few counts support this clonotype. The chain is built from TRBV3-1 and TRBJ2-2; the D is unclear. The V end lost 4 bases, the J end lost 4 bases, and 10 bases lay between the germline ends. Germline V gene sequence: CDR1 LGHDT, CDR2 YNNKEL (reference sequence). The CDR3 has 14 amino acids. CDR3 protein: CASSPLLSTGELFF. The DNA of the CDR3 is TGTGCCAGCAGCCCCCTACTCAGCACCGGGGAGCTGTTTTTT.

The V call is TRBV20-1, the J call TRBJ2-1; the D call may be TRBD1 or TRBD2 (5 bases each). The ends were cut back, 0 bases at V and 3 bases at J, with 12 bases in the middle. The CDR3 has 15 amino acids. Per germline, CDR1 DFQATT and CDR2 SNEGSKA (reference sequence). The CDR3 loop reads CSARDIVGDYNEQFF. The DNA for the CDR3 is TGCAGTGCTAGAGATATAGTGGGGGACTACAATGAGCAGTTCTTC.

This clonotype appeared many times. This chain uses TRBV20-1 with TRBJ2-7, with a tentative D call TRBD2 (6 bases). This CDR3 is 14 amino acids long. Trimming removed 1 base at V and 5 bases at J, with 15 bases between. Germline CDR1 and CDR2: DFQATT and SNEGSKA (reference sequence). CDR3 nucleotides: TGCAGTGCTAGAGGTTGGGGGGTGGACGACGAGCAGTACTTC. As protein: CSARGWGVDDEQYF.

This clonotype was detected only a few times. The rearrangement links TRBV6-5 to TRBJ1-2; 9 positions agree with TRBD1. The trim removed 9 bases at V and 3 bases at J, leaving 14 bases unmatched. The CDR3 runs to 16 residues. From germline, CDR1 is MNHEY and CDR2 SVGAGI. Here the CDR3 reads CASNIQQGAVYYGYTF. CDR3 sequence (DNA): TGTGCCAGTAATATTCAACAGGGGGCTGTTTACTATGGCTACACCTTC.

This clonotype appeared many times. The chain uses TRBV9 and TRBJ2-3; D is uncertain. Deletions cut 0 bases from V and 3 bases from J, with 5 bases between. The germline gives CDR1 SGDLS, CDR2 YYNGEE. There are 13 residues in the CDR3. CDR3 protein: CASSVELTDTQYF. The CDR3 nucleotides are TGTGCCAGCAGCGTAGAATTAACAGATACGCAGTATTTT.

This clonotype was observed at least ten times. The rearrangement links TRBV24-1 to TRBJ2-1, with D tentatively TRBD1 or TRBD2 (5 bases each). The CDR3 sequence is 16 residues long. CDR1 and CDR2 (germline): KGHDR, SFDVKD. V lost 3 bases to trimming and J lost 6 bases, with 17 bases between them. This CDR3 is CATSDALGPGLNEQFF. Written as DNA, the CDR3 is TGTGCCACCAGTGATGCCCTGGGTCCGGGGCTCAATGAGCAGTTCTTC.

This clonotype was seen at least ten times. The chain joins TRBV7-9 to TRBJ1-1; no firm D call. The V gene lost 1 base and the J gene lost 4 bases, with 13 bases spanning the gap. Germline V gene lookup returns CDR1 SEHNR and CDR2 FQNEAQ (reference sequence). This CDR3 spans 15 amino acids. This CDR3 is CASSLVRPGSTEAFF. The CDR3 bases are TGTGCCAGCAGCTTAGTTCGGCCGGGGAGCACTGAAGCTTTCTTT.

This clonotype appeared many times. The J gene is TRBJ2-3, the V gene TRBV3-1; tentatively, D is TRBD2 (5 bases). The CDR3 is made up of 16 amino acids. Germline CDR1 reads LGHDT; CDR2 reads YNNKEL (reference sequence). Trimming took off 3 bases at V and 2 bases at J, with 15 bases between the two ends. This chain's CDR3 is CASSHRGLRFTDTQYF. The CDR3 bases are TGTGCCAGCAGCCACAGAGGACTCCGATTCACAGATACGCAGTATTTT.

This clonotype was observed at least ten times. The CDR3 loop reads CASSGGTSGRVQFF. The CDR3 DNA sequence: TGTGCCAGCAGTGGGGGGACTAGCGGTCGTGTGCAGTTCTTC. V and J are TRBV2 and TRBJ2-1; TRBD2 aligns across 11 bases. Germline V gene data show CDR1 as SNHLY and CDR2 as FYNNEI. J gave up 12 bases and V 4 bases, and 8 bases lay outside the gene matches. This CDR3 spans 14 amino acids. Variable domain in full (rest from reference TRBV2 and TRBJ2-1): EPEVTQTPSHQVTQMGQEVILRCVPISNHLYFYWYRQILGQKVEFLVSFYNNEISEKSEIFDDQFSVERPDGSNFTLKIRSTKLEDSAMYFCASSGGTSGRVQFFGPGTRLTVL.

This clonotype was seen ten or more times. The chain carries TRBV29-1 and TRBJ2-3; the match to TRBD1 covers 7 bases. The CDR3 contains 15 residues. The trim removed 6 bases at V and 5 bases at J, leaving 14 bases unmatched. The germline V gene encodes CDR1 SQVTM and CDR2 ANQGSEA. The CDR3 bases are TGCAGCGTCTCGACCGACAGGGCCCGAGGAGATACGCAGTATTTT. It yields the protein CSVSTDRARGDTQYF.

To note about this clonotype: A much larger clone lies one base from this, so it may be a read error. DNA for the CDR3: TGTGCCAGCACCACTACTACAGGGGCGCACTACAATGAGCAGTTCTTC. Residues: CASTTTTGAHYNEQFF. The gene calls are TRBV6-2 or TRBV6-3 and TRBJ2-1; 7 nucleotides line up with TRBD1. This CDR3 has 16 amino acids. Germline CDR1 reads MNHEY; CDR2 reads SVGEGT. V dropped 7 bases and J dropped 3; count of bases not matched to a gene: 12.

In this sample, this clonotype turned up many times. For the CDR3, the DNA is TGCGCCAGCAGCCTGACGGGGGCCATCGGCTCCTACGAGCAGTACTTC. Its protein is CASSLTGAIGSYEQYF. The V call is TRBV5-1, the J call TRBJ2-7; D may correspond to TRBD1 or TRBD2 (6 bases each). Germline CDR1 reads SGHRS; CDR2 reads YFSETQ. V was cut by 4 bases and J by 0 bases, with 17 bases left in between. CDR3 length: 16 residues.

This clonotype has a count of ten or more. This CDR3 is CSAFTSGVTDLQYF. As DNA, the CDR3 is TGCAGTGCTTTCACCAGCGGGGTAACAGATCTGCAGTATTTT. This sequence joins TRBV20-1 and TRBJ2-3; 7 bases line up with TRBD2. This CDR3 spans 14 amino acids. CDR1 is DFQATT, CDR2 SNEGSKA, per germline (reference sequence). Trimming at V came to 5 bases and at J to 11 bases, leaving 16 bases not matched to a gene.

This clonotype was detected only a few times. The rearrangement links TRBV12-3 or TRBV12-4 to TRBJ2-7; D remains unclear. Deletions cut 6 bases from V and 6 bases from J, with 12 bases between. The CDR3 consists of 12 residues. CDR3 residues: CASSRQYSEQYF. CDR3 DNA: TGTGCCAGCAGCCGACAATATTCCGAGCAGTACTTC.

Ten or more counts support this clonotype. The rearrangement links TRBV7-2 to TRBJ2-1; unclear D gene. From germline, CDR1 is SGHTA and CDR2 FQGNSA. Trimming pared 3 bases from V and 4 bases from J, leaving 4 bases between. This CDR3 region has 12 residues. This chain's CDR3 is CASSFEYNEQFF. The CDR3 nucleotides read TGTGCCAGCAGCTTCGAGTACAATGAGCAGTTCTTC.

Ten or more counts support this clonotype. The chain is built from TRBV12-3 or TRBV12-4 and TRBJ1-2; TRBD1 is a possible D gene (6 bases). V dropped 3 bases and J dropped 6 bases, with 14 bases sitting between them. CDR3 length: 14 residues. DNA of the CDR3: TGTGCCAGCAGTTTTTGGGACAAGGTCAATGGCTACACCTTC. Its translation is CASSFWDKVNGYTF.

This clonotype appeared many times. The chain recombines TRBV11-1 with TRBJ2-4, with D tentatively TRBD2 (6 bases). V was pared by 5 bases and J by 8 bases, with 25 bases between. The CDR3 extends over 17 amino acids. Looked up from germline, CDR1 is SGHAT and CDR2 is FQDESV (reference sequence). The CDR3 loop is CASSRMRPPRGEDIQYF. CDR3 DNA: TGTGCCAGCAGCCGTATGAGGCCCCCACGAGGGGAGGACATTCAGTACTTC.

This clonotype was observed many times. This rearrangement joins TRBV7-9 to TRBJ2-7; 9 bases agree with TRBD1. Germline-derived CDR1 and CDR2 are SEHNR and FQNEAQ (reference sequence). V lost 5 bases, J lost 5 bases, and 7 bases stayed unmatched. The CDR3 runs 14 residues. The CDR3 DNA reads TGTGCCAGCAGCCACCGGGACAGGGTCGACGAGCAGTACTTC. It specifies CASSHRDRVDEQYF.

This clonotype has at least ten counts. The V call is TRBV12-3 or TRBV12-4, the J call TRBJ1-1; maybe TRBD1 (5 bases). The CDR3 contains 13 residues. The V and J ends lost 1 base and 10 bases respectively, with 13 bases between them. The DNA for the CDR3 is TGTGCCAGCAGTTTAGGTCAGACAGTGGGAGCTTTCTTT. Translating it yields CASSLGQTVGAFF.

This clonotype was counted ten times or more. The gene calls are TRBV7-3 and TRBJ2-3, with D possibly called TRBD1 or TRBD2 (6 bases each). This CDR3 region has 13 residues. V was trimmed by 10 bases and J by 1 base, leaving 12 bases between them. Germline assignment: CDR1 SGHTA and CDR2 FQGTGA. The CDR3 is CATRGPGTDTQYF. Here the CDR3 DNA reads TGTGCCACCCGGGGGCCGGGCACAGATACGCAGTATTTT.